This TCR beta chain was retrieved from a study of monozygotic twins with inflammatory bowel disease. Study-wide results and limits: Researchers were unable to tell different T cell subtypes apart.

The germline CDR1 and CDR2 sequences are SGHDT and YYEEEE. This CDR3 has 14 residues. Concerning this clonotype: Its antigen remains unknown.

Isolation of total RNA was performed on whole blood, with no prior T cell sorting. A total RNA quantity of 3500 ng went into each TCR library. TCRdb reprocessed the 5' RACE reads and reports one entry per CDR3 protein, with no DNA. Here the sample table reports a few hundred thousand distinct CDR3 sequences. The receptor's source is a human donor with ulcerative colitis or Crohn's disease, or a healthy co-twin of an affected twin (not recorded which). Sequenced sample: blood. J is TRBJ1-1 and V is TRBV5-6; lacking DNA, the TRBD1 call made by TCRdb goes unchecked. The CDR3 sequence: CASTRQGRETEAFF.